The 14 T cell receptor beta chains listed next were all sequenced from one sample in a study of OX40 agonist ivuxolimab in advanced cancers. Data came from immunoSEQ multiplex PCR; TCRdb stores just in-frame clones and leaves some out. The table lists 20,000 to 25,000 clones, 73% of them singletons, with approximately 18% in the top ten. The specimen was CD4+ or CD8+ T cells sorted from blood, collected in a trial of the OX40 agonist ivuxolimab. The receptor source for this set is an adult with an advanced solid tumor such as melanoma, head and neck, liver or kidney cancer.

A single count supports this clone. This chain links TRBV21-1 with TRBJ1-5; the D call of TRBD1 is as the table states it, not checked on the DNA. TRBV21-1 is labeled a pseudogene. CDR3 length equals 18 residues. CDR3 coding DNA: TGTGCCAGCAGCAAACCAAACTCCAGACAGGAGCCCAATCAGCCCCAGCATTTT. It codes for CASSKPNSRQEPNQPQHF.

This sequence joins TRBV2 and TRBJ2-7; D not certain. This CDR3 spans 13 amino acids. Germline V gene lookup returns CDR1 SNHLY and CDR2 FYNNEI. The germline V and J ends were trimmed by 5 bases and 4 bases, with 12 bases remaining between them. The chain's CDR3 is CASSWTTTYEQYF. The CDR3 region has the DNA TGTGCCAGCAGTTGGACCACGACTTACGAGCAGTACTTC. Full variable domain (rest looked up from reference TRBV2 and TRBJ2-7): EPEVTQTPSHQVTQMGQEVILRCVPISNHLYFYWYRQILGQKVEFLVSFYNNEISEKSEIFDDQFSVERPDGSNFTLKIRSTKLEDSAMYFCASSWTTTYEQYFGPGTRLTVT.

In DNA, the CDR3 is TGTGCCAGCAGGCCGAGGCAGGGGTTCAATCAGCCCCAGCATTTT. It encodes CASRPRQGFNQPQHF. V is TRBV6-1 and J is TRBJ1-5; maybe TRBD1 (6 bases). Germline CDR1 MNHNS, CDR2 SASEGT. The length of the CDR3 is 15 residues. V was trimmed by 6 bases and J by 3 bases, leaving 15 bases between them.

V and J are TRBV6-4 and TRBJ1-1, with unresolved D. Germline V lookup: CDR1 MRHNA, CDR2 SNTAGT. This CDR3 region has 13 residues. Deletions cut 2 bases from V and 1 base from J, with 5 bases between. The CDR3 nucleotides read TGTGCCAGCAGTGACATCCCGAACACTGAAGCTTTCTTT. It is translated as CASSDIPNTEAFF.

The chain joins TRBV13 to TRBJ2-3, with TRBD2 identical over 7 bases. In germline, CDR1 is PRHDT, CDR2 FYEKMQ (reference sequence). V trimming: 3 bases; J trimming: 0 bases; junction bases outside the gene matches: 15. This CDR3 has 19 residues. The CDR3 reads CASSFLAVSGTSSTDTQYF. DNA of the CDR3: TGTGCCAGCAGCTTCCTAGCGGTCTCAGGAACCTCTAGCACAGATACGCAGTATTTT.

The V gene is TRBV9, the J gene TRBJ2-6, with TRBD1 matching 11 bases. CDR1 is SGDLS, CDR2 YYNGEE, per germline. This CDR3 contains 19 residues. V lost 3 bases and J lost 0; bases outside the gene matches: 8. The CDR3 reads CASSATRTGGYSGANVLTF. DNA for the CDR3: TGTGCCAGCAGCGCGACCCGGACAGGGGGCTACTCTGGGGCCAACGTCCTGACTTTC. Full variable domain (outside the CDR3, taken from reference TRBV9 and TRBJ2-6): DSGVTQTPKHLITATGQRVTLRCSPRSGDLSVYWYQQSLDQGLQFLIQYYNGEERAKGNILERFSAQQFPDLHSELNLSSLELGDSALYFCASSATRTGGYSGANVLTFGAGSRLTVL.

The CDR3 DNA sequence: TGTGCCAGCAGCCGATTAGGGGGTTGGGACCACACTAGCACAGATACGCAGTATTTT. This codes for CASSRLGGWDHTSTDTQYF. The rearrangement joins TRBV7-9 to TRBJ2-3; the D gene is possibly TRBD1 (6 bases). This CDR3 has 19 residues. Germline-derived CDR1 and CDR2 are SEHNR and FQNEAQ (reference sequence). The ends were cut back, 5 bases at V and 0 bases at J, with 24 bases in the middle.

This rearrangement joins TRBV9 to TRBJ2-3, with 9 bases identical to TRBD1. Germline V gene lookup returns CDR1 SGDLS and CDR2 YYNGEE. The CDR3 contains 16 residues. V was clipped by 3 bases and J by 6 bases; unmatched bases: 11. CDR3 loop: CASSGQTGGAGDTQYF. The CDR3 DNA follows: TGTGCCAGCAGCGGACAGACAGGGGGGGCAGGGGATACGCAGTATTTT.

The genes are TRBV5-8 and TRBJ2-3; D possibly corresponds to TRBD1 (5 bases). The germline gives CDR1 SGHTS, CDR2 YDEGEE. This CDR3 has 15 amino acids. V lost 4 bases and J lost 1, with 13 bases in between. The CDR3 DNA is TGTGCCAGCAGCCCTTTGACAGTACGCACAGATACGCAGTATTTT. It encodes CASSPLTVRTDTQYF.

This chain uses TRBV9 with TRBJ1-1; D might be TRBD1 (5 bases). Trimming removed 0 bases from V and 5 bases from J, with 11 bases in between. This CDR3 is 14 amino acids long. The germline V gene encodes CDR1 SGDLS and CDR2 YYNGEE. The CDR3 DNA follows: TGTGCCAGCAGCGTAGAGGGGCCCGGGACTGAAGCTTTCTTT. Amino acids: CASSVEGPGTEAFF.

Here the CDR3 DNA reads TGTGCCAGCAGCCCGGGGGTTTCCACCGGGGAGCTGTTTTTT. Translation gives CASSPGVSTGELFF. V and J are TRBV7-6 and TRBJ2-2; TRBD2 might be the D (6 bases). The CDR3 extends over 14 amino acids. V was pared by 5 bases and J by 4 bases, with 11 bases between. The germline V gene encodes CDR1 SGHVS and CDR2 FNYEAQ.

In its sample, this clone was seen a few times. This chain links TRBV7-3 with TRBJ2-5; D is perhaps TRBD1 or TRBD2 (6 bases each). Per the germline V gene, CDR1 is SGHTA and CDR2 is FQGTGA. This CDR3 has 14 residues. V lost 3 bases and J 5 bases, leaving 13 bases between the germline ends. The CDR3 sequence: CASSFGGAWETQYF. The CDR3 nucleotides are TGTGCCAGCAGCTTCGGGGGCGCCTGGGAGACCCAGTACTTC.

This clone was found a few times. The CDR3 sequence is CASTSGGGAGNEQFF. CDR3 DNA sequence: TGTGCCAGCACCTCAGGGGGCGGGGCGGGGAATGAGCAGTTCTTC. V gene TRBV27 combines with J gene TRBJ2-1, with 8 bases aligning to TRBD1. The CDR3 consists of 15 residues. The germline gives CDR1 MNHEY, CDR2 SMNVEV (reference sequence). With 7 bases clipped from V and 7 bases from J, the junction kept 12 bases outside the gene matches.

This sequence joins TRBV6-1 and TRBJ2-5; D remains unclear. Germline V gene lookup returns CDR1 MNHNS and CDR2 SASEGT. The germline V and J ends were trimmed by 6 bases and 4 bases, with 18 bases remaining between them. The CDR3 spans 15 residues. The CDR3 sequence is CASSQTLGPTETQYF. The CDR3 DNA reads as TGTGCCAGCAGCCAAACCCTCGGGCCTACAGAGACCCAGTACTTC.